The rows below give T cell receptor beta chains drawn from one sample of a study of OX40 agonist ivuxolimab in advanced cancers. Method: immunoSEQ multiplex PCR; TCRdb's copy keeps in-frame clones and lacks some. The sample includes tens of thousands of clones, nearly 90% of them seen just once. Sequenced here: CD4+ or CD8+ T cells sorted from blood, sampled in a trial of the OX40 agonist ivuxolimab. These receptors all stem from an adult with an advanced solid tumor such as melanoma, head and neck, liver or kidney cancer. Each CDR3 is given without its conserved first and last residue. A D gene is named only where the DNA matches it firmly. Only part of the rows carry a size: once, few, many, or a class if the clone is expanded.

abundance: NA; d_gene: NA; j_gene: TRBJ2-1; v_gene: TRBV9; CDR3aa: ASTGGQGNEQF
abundance: NA; d_gene: NA; j_gene: TRBJ2-1; v_gene: TRBV6-6; CDR3aa: ASRQYNEQF
abundance: NA; d_gene: NA; j_gene: TRBJ2-2; v_gene: TRBV19; CDR3aa: ASKGAGELF
abundance: NA; d_gene: NA; j_gene: TRBJ1-4; v_gene: TRBV10-3; CDR3aa: AIGPGNEKLF
abundance: once; d_gene: NA; j_gene: TRBJ2-3; v_gene: TRBV7-3; CDR3aa: ASSLLIGTDTQY
abundance: NA; d_gene: TRBD2; j_gene: TRBJ2-1; v_gene: TRBV11-2; CDR3aa: ASSFGGRAGNEQF
abundance: NA; d_gene: NA; j_gene: TRBJ2-3; v_gene: TRBV11-3; CDR3aa: ASSSILADTQY
abundance: NA; d_gene: NA; j_gene: TRBJ1-2; v_gene: TRBV7-8; CDR3aa: ASSLATTGGFYGYT
abundance: once; d_gene: TRBD2; j_gene: TRBJ2-1; v_gene: TRBV19; CDR3aa: ASSEGLAGGSYNEQF
abundance: NA; d_gene: NA; j_gene: TRBJ2-4; v_gene: TRBV4-2; CDR3aa: ASSQGGPRNIQY
abundance: once; d_gene: NA; j_gene: TRBJ2-1; v_gene: TRBV19; CDR3aa: ASARTASSYNEQF
abundance: NA; d_gene: TRBD1; j_gene: TRBJ1-3; v_gene: TRBV9; CDR3aa: ASSEDRPSGNTIY
abundance: NA; d_gene: TRBD2; j_gene: TRBJ2-1; v_gene: TRBV5-4; CDR3aa: ASSLGGLAGTYNEQF
abundance: NA; d_gene: NA; j_gene: TRBJ1-1; v_gene: TRBV10-3; CDR3aa: AISERVKDTEAF
abundance: NA; d_gene: NA; j_gene: TRBJ2-6; v_gene: TRBV4-2; CDR3aa: ASSQVLGANVLT
abundance: NA; d_gene: NA; j_gene: TRBJ2-5; v_gene: TRBV27; CDR3aa: ASAGAPYQETQY
abundance: NA; d_gene: TRBD2; j_gene: NA; v_gene: TRBV4-1; CDR3aa: ASSQDRAKRGTYEQY
abundance: NA; d_gene: NA; j_gene: TRBJ1-1; v_gene: TRBV5-6; CDR3aa: ASSLGPEAF
abundance: once; d_gene: NA; j_gene: TRBJ1-1; v_gene: TRBV4-1; CDR3aa: ASSQEAPANTEAF
abundance: NA; d_gene: NA; j_gene: TRBJ2-2; v_gene: TRBV4-3; CDR3aa: ASSQRRGTGELF
abundance: NA; d_gene: TRBD2; j_gene: TRBJ2-5; v_gene: TRBV7-9; CDR3aa: ASSHREGRLEETQY
abundance: NA; d_gene: NA; j_gene: TRBJ2-1; v_gene: TRBV6-5; CDR3aa: ASRTNRAHEQF
abundance: NA; d_gene: TRBD2; j_gene: TRBJ2-7; v_gene: TRBV5-6; CDR3aa: ASSFPGTSGRYEQY
abundance: NA; d_gene: TRBD2; j_gene: TRBJ2-3; v_gene: TRBV9; CDR3aa: ASSEYRLAGGDTQY
abundance: NA; d_gene: NA; j_gene: TRBJ2-7; v_gene: TRBV29-1; CDR3aa: SVRTMYEQY
abundance: NA; d_gene: NA; j_gene: TRBJ1-4; v_gene: TRBV5-6; CDR3aa: ASSLAQGSGEKLF
abundance: NA; d_gene: NA; j_gene: TRBJ2-2; v_gene: TRBV7-9; CDR3aa: ASSFTLRGLNTGELF
abundance: NA; d_gene: NA; j_gene: TRBJ2-1; v_gene: TRBV4-1; CDR3aa: ASSGVSSYNEQF
abundance: NA; d_gene: NA; j_gene: TRBJ2-2; v_gene: TRBV9; CDR3aa: ASSVPGRNTGELF
abundance: few; d_gene: NA; j_gene: TRBJ1-5; v_gene: TRBV19; CDR3aa: ASSPQGTQQPQH
abundance: NA; d_gene: TRBD1; j_gene: TRBJ2-5; v_gene: TRBV11-2; CDR3aa: ASSLSRAQGEETQY
abundance: NA; d_gene: TRBD1; j_gene: TRBJ1-1; v_gene: TRBV7-6; CDR3aa: ASSPGQYTEAF
abundance: NA; d_gene: NA; j_gene: TRBJ2-1; v_gene: TRBV7-2; CDR3aa: ASSLAGGPLYNEQF
abundance: NA; d_gene: NA; j_gene: TRBJ2-7; v_gene: TRBV27; CDR3aa: ASRQRSSYEQY
abundance: NA; d_gene: NA; j_gene: TRBJ1-1; v_gene: TRBV6-5; CDR3aa: ASSEGNSNTEAF
abundance: NA; d_gene: NA; j_gene: TRBJ2-2; v_gene: TRBV6-6; CDR3aa: ASSSLTGELF
abundance: NA; d_gene: NA; j_gene: TRBJ2-5; v_gene: TRBV27; CDR3aa: ASSLSITETQY
abundance: few; d_gene: NA; j_gene: TRBJ2-5; v_gene: TRBV5-6; CDR3aa: ASSLNGVSSGETQY
abundance: NA; d_gene: TRBD2; j_gene: TRBJ2-1; v_gene: TRBV11-2; CDR3aa: ASSWVGGTSGTNEQF
abundance: NA; d_gene: NA; j_gene: TRBJ2-5; v_gene: TRBV5-5; CDR3aa: ASSQDREAYQETQY
abundance: NA; d_gene: TRBD2; j_gene: TRBJ2-1; v_gene: TRBV19; CDR3aa: ASSVLLAGENEQF
abundance: NA; d_gene: NA; j_gene: TRBJ2-3; v_gene: TRBV4-2; CDR3aa: ASSHPLGELLTDTQY
abundance: NA; d_gene: NA; j_gene: TRBJ1-4; v_gene: TRBV27; CDR3aa: ASSLYLTANEKLF
abundance: NA; d_gene: TRBD2; j_gene: TRBJ2-5; v_gene: TRBV11-2; CDR3aa: ASSSTLATIGETQY
abundance: NA; d_gene: NA; j_gene: TRBJ2-5; v_gene: TRBV7-9; CDR3aa: ASSSEETQY
abundance: once; d_gene: TRBD2; j_gene: TRBJ2-1; v_gene: TRBV10-3; CDR3aa: AISGGSLDNEQF
abundance: NA; d_gene: NA; j_gene: TRBJ2-1; v_gene: TRBV29-1; CDR3aa: SACWGYNEQF
abundance: NA; d_gene: TRBD2; j_gene: TRBJ2-1; v_gene: TRBV7-9; CDR3aa: ASSKGTSGRDEQF
abundance: NA; d_gene: NA; j_gene: TRBJ2-7; v_gene: TRBV27; CDR3aa: ASSSGSSYEQY
abundance: NA; d_gene: TRBD2; j_gene: TRBJ2-3; v_gene: TRBV7-8; CDR3aa: ASSSGLANTDTQY
abundance: NA; d_gene: TRBD1; j_gene: TRBJ1-2; v_gene: TRBV7-9; CDR3aa: ASSFTGARGLNYGYT
abundance: once; d_gene: TRBD2; j_gene: TRBJ2-7; v_gene: TRBV6-1; CDR3aa: ASIVSGAYEQY
abundance: NA; d_gene: TRBD2; j_gene: TRBJ2-1; v_gene: TRBV28; CDR3aa: ASSWGLAGVDEQF
abundance: once; d_gene: NA; j_gene: TRBJ2-7; v_gene: TRBV4-1; CDR3aa: ASSQVEGKAYEQY
abundance: once; d_gene: NA; j_gene: TRBJ2-1; v_gene: TRBV2; CDR3aa: ASTNAGISYNEQF
abundance: NA; d_gene: NA; j_gene: TRBJ2-1; v_gene: TRBV18; CDR3aa: ASSPRAPLYNEQF
abundance: once; d_gene: TRBD2; j_gene: TRBJ2-1; v_gene: TRBV7-9; CDR3aa: ASSLGTSGSWNEQF
abundance: NA; d_gene: NA; j_gene: TRBJ2-1; v_gene: TRBV9; CDR3aa: ASSVGGRMTGNEQF
abundance: NA; d_gene: TRBD1; j_gene: TRBJ1-1; v_gene: TRBV29-1; CDR3aa: SAGQGLGNTEAF